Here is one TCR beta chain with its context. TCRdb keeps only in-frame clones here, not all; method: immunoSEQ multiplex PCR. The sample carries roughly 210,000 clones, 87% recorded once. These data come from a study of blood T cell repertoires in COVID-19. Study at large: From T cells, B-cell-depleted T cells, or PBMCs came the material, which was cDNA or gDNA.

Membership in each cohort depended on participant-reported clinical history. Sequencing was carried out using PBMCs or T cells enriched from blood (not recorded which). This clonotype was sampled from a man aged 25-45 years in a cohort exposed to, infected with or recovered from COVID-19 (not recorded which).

The CDR3 nucleotides read TGTGCCAGCAGCGCGGGACAGGGGGACGAGCAGTACTTC. This gives the protein CASSAGQGDEQYF. This chain uses TRBV9 with TRBJ2-7; 11 bases map to TRBD1. Germline V gene sequence: CDR1 SGDLS, CDR2 YYNGEE. After removal of 3 bases from V and 5 bases from J, the junction contained 1 base not matched to a gene. The CDR3 runs to 13 residues.